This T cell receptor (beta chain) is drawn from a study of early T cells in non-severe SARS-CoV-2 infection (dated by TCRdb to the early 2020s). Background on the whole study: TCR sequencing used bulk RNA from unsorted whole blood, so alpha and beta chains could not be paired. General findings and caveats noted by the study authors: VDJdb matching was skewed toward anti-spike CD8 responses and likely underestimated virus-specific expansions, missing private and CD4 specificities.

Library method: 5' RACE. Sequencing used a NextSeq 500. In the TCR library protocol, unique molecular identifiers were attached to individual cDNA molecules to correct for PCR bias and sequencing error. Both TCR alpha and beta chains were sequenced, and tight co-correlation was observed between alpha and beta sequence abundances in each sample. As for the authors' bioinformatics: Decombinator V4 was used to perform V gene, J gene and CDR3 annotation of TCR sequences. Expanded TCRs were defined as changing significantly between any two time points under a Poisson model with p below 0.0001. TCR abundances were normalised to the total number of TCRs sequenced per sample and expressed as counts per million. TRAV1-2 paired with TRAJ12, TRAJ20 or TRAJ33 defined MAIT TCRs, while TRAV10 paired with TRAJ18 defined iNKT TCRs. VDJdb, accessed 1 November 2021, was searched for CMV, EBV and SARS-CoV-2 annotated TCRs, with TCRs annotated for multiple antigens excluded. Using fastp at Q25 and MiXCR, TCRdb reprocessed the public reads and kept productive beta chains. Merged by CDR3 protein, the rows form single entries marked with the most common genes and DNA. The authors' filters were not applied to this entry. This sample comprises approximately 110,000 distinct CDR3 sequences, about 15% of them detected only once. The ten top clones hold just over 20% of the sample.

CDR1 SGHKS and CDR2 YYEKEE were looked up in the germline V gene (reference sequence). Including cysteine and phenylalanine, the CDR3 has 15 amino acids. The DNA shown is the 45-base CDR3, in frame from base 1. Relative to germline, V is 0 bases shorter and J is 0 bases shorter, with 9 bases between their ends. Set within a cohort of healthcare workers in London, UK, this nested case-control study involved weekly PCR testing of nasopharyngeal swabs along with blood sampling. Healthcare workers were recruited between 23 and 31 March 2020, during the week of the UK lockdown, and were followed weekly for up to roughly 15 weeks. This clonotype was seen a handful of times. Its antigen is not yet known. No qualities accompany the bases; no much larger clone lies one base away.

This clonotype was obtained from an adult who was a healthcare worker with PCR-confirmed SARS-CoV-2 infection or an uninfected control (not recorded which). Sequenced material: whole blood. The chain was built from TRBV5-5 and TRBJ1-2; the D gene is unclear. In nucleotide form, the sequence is TGTGCCAGCAGCTTGGGGCAGAAAGCTAACTATGGCTACACCTTC. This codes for CASSLGQKANYGYTF.